This T cell receptor (beta chain) was recorded in a study of T-cell memory formation after mild COVID-19. Turning to the study itself: TCR clusters were largely donor specific. The study's findings and limits: CD4+ clones that contracted lay mainly in CM and EM; CD8+ ones lay in EMRA. Some SARS-CoV-2-responding clones were already detected in memory before infection.

This CDR3 is built from 13 residues. Trimming removed 6 bases from V and 8 bases from J, with 14 bases in between. Comments on this clonotype: Antigen: not known.

Constant-segment-primed 5'RACE gave TCR alpha and TCR beta cDNA libraries with sample barcodes and UMIs. TCRdb fed the 5' RACE reads into MiXCR, producing one record per CDR3 protein. The data contain 400,000 to 500,000 distinct CDR3 sequences, 20% to 25% of them seen just once; the ten biggest clones take up about 8.7%. This sequence was found in an adult woman who had mild COVID-19 (a few samples of this study predate the infection). Cell type and time point are not known. The chain is built from TRBV12-3 or TRBV12-4 and TRBJ2-4; possibly TRBD1 for D (6 bases). Sequenced sample: PBMCs or a T cell subset sorted from them (not recorded which). The chain's CDR3 is CASRRGSADIQYF. The CDR3 bases are TGTGCCAGCAGGAGGGGGTCTGCGGACATTCAGTACTTC.